This TCR beta chain stems from a study of T cells expressing NK-cell markers (dated by TCRdb to about 2020). About the study as a whole: Three sorted T-cell subsets (CD3+CD56+NKG2C+, CD3+CD56+NKG2C- and CD3+CD56-NKG2C+) from several donors had their TCR beta-chain repertoires profiled. Seven of the eight sequenced donors were HCMV-seropositive and one was HCMV-seronegative. The study sequenced eight donors, all healthy volunteers chosen at random: three men and five women. Libraries were sequenced as 2 x 150 bp reads on Illumina HiSeq 2000/2500, MiSeq or NextSeq.

What the authors observed across the whole study: Whether the expanded NKG2C-expressing T cell clones were specific for HCMV antigens was left unclear. In roughly 6 donors, the dominant CD3+CD56+NKG2C+ clonotypes ranked among the top 10 CD8+ clonotypes, making up about 1.0-8% of CD8+ T cells. Those dominant clonotypes were again the most abundant among CD3+CD56-NKG2C+ cells in a few donors, at about 25-60.1%.

From the cysteine through the phenylalanine, the CDR3 covers 12 amino acids. DNA is not on record. Per the germline V gene, MDHEN is the CDR1 and SYDVKM is the CDR2. TCRdb lists the instrument as Illumina HiSeq 2000. TCR beta cDNA libraries were prepared using 5'RACE template switching, which introduced a universal primer site and unique molecular identifiers. cDNA synthesis was primed from the TCR beta constant segment, followed by two successive PCR amplification steps. The source study handled its data this way. Reads were demultiplexed and grouped by UMI with MIGEC, and clonotypes were assembled and quantified with MiTCR. To remove erroneous sequences, TCR cDNA sequences were retained only when supported by two or more reads. Downstream repertoire analysis used the tcR package, and clonotypes were matched across fractions by CDR3 nucleotide sequence plus V segment. VDJmatch was used to annotate antigen specificity against VDJdb, with one amino acid substitution in CDR3 permitted. After TCRdb reprocessed the reads, each CDR3 protein sequence was kept as one row, without DNA. The V and J calls shown here were made by TCRdb, not taken from the authors' results. This sample's table contains under 600,000 distinct CDR3 sequences. In total, the top ten clones hold roughly 1.4% of the sample.

Regarding this clonotype: Its specific antigen is unknown.

HCMV serostatus was determined by detecting HCMV-specific IgG in serum with a commercial ELISA kit. Peripheral blood mononuclear cells were isolated from blood by Ficoll density gradient centrifugation. Recombination connected TRBV28 to TRBJ2-4; TCRdb indicates TRBD1, and absent DNA this call remains unverified. The sequenced material came from blood T cells: a sorted CD56 or NKG2C T cell subset, CD4+ or CD8+ T cells, or bulk PBMC T cells (not recorded which). The clonotype was recovered from a woman between 45 and 60 years old in good health. Donor details come from another sample of the same person, matched by shared clones. The CDR3 reads CASSQTEYIQYF.